Included here is one T cell receptor (beta chain) sequence, with context. The sample belongs to a study of blood T cell repertoires in COVID-19. Whole-study context: Acute and convalescent COVID-19 samples came from the United States, Italy and Spain. Sources were T cells, B-cell-depleted T cells, or PBMCs; the material itself was cDNA or gDNA.

Data came from immunoSEQ multiplex PCR; TCRdb stores just in-frame clones and leaves some out. The table has approximately 440,000 clones, 80% to 95% seen once. Participant-reported clinical history was the basis for cohort assignment. What the recovered Cohort 3 donors had was two negative PCRs, clearance, or symptom resolution. The receptor was isolated from a man between 18 and 35 years old who had recovered from COVID-19. Material: PBMCs or T cells enriched from blood (not recorded which).

The CDR3 reads CASSPPGSPLHF. The DNA for the CDR3 is TGTGCCAGTAGTCCTCCCGGTTCACCCCTCCACTTT. The rearrangement uses TRBV19 and TRBJ1-6; no firm D call. Germline V gene lookup returns CDR1 LNHDA and CDR2 SQIVND (reference sequence). There are 12 residues in the CDR3. The V end lost 5 bases, the J end lost 9 bases, and 8 bases lay between the germline ends.